This TCR beta chain was captured by sequencing in a study of Ad26.COV2.S vaccination and SARS-CoV-2 variants. About the research overall: The vaccine Ad26.COV2.S was put into the muscle once, or twice with 56 days between. Overall study results and limits: Analyses of TCR breadth and depth may have underestimated total T cell responses. Vaccinees displayed broader spike-specific TCR repertoires than placebo recipients.

CDR1 is MNHEY, CDR2 SMNVEV, per germline (reference sequence). The CDR3 is 13 amino acids. V was cut by 5 bases and J by 5 bases, with 13 bases left in between. This sample's treatment: 15 to 20 received Ad26.COV2.S at low or high dose, single or two shots; a few received placebo; per-sample allocation not given. The samples were gathered on day 63 after the first injection of vaccine or placebo. The protocol was immunoSEQ multiplex PCR, while the TCRdb copy is restricted to in-frame clones and leaves out a portion. Of 400,000 or so clones in the sample, approximately 86% are singletons; the top ten hold roughly 3.2%. To note about this clone: Its antigen is currently unknown.

J is TRBJ2-7 and V is TRBV27; D unclear. The sequence was collected from a person aged 18-60 years who received the Ad26.COV2.S COVID-19 vaccine or a placebo. Sequenced here: peripheral blood, sampled in a trial of Ad26.COV2.S vaccine versus placebo. The CDR3 spells CASSVRPSHEQYF. DNA of the CDR3: TGTGCCAGCAGTGTACGGCCATCCCACGAGCAGTACTTC.